The 28 T cell receptor beta chains in this list originate from one sample, sequenced in a study of blood T cells in healthy people across ages (dated by TCRdb to between 2014 and 2017). The library came from 5' RACE. The sequencer was an Illumina HiSeq 2500. A second PCR of roughly 7 to 11 cycles was performed with a sample-barcoded 5' primer and a J-beta primer mix. TCRdb handled the public reads itself, with Q25 trimming in fastp and clone calling in MiXCR, and kept productive beta chains. Merged by CDR3 protein, the rows form single entries marked with the most common genes and DNA. This sample comprises about 800,000 distinct CDR3 sequences, roughly 50% of them detected only once. Roughly 22% of the sample rests with the top ten. The sample comprised blood. All receptors derive from a man aged 25-40 years in good health.

The CDR3 DNA follows: TGCAGCGTGAATGACAAGTACGAGCAGTACTTC. Its translation is CSVNDKYEQYF. This chain links TRBV29-1 with TRBJ2-7; unclear D gene. Germline assignment: CDR1 SQVTM and CDR2 ANQGSEA. The CDR3 consists of 11 residues. The V and J ends lost 6 bases and 4 bases respectively, with 10 bases between them.

The genes are TRBV7-2 and TRBJ2-6; no clear D. The CDR3 totals 16 residues. With 5 bases removed from V and 0 bases from J, the gap between germline ends came to 11 bases. Germline CDR1 reads SGHTA; CDR2 reads FQGNSA. The CDR3: CASSPYIISGANVLTF. The CDR3 nucleotides read TGTGCCAGCAGCCCCTATATTATCTCTGGGGCCAACGTCCTGACTTTC.

V is TRBV3-1 and J is TRBJ2-5; 9 nucleotides agree with TRBD2. The CDR3 spans 15 residues. Germline V gene lookup returns CDR1 LGHDT and CDR2 YNNKEL (reference sequence). J gave up 5 bases and V 2 bases, and 6 bases lay outside the gene matches. CDR3 sequence: CASSQLAGGLETQYF. CDR3 nucleotides: TGTGCCAGCAGCCAATTGGCGGGGGGGCTGGAGACCCAGTACTTC.

This clonotype was found a few times. The chain is built from TRBV4-1 and TRBJ2-7, with D possibly TRBD1 on 5 matching bases. The CDR3 has 14 residues. Trimming stripped 1 base from V and 7 bases from J, with 14 bases between. Looked up from germline, CDR1 is MGHRA and CDR2 is YSYEKL. The chain's CDR3 is CASSQVPGSSEQYF. Here the CDR3 DNA reads TGCGCCAGCAGCCAAGTCCCAGGGTCATCGGAGCAGTACTTC.

This clonotype was seen more than once but under ten times. The chain couples TRBV14 to TRBJ2-1; D not certain. Between the trimmed V and J ends, which lost 6 bases and 2 bases, there was a span of 17 bases. Germline V CDR1 and CDR2: SGHDN, FVKESK. This CDR3 has 16 residues. The CDR3 loop reads CASSHYKVGPYNEQFF. In DNA form, the CDR3 reads TGTGCCAGCAGTCACTATAAGGTCGGGCCCTACAATGAGCAGTTCTTC.

The chain uses TRBV29-1 and TRBJ2-5; D possibly corresponds to TRBD2 (5 bases). Trimming cost V 7 bases and J 5 bases, with 14 bases left between them. The CDR3 loop spans 12 amino acids. CDR1 is SQVTM and CDR2 is ANQGSEA in the germline V gene. As DNA, the CDR3 is TGCAGCGGAACCCCCTCGGGGGAGACCCAGTACTTC. Protein product: CSGTPSGETQYF.

The rearrangement joins TRBV6-2 or TRBV6-3 to TRBJ2-1, with TRBD2 as a possible D gene (6 bases). Between the trimmed V and J ends, which lost 8 bases and 6 bases, there was a span of 20 bases. The germline gives CDR1 MNHEY, CDR2 SVGEGT. The CDR3 length is 15 residues. The CDR3 is CASATTSLSGNEQFF. The CDR3, as DNA: TGTGCCAGCGCAACGACTAGTCTTTCGGGCAATGAGCAGTTCTTC.

On this clonotype itself: This likely comes from a read error, as the CDR3 has no conserved phenylalanine or tryptophan at its end. The gene calls are TRBV7-6 and TRBJ2-4; maybe TRBD1 (6 bases). The germline V gene has CDR1 SGHVS and CDR2 FNYEAQ. The V and J ends lost 5 bases and 9 bases respectively, with 14 bases between them. The CDR3 has 13 residues. Here the CDR3 reads CASSPGTNLIQYY. CDR3 nucleotide sequence: TGTGCCAGCAGCCCGGGGACAAACCTCATTCAGTACTAC.

The V gene is TRBV24-1, the J gene TRBJ2-7; 7 bases are shared with TRBD1. The CDR3 has 13 residues. V gave up 9 bases and J gave up 6 bases; unmatched junction bases: 10. Germline CDR1 KGHDR, CDR2 SFDVKD. CDR3 sequence: CATSTGRGGEQYF. In nucleotides, the CDR3 is TGTGCCACCTCGACAGGGAGAGGGGGCGAGCAGTACTTC.

The J gene is TRBJ2-1, the V gene TRBV2; D might be TRBD2 (5 bases). There are 9 residues in the CDR3. Germline values: CDR1 SNHLY, CDR2 FYNNEI. Trimming stripped 10 bases from V and 9 bases from J, with 7 bases between. The CDR3 DNA follows: TGTGCCAACCGGGGTGAGCAGTTCTTC. Translation gives CANRGEQFF.

As to this clonotype: A read error may account for a junction end that differs from germline. CDR3 sequence: CASSPKGQGDTDAQYF. CDR3 DNA: TGTGCCAGCTCACCAAAGGGGCAGGGGGACACAGATGCGCAGTATTTT. This chain connects TRBV18 to TRBJ2-3; 7 bases match TRBD1. The CDR3 contains 16 residues. Germline V gene lookup returns CDR1 KGHSH and CDR2 LQKENI. The full variable domain, its missing parts supplied by reference TRBV18 and TRBJ2-3, is NAGVMQNPRHLVRRRGQEARLRCSPMKGHSHVYWYRQLPEEGLKFMVYLQKENIIDESGMPKERFSAEFPKEGPSILRIQQVVRGDSAAYFCASSPKGQGDTDAQYFGPGTRLTVL.

The J gene is TRBJ1-6, the V gene TRBV3-1; weak D call: TRBD1 (6 bases). V was cut by 1 base and J by 10 bases, with 11 bases left in between. The CDR3 has 14 residues. The germline gives CDR1 LGHDT, CDR2 YNNKEL (reference sequence). In DNA form, the CDR3 reads TGTGCCAGCAGCCAAGGACAGGCTCAGTCACCCCTCCACTTT. Its translation: CASSQGQAQSPLHF.

The chain links TRBV12-5 to TRBJ2-5, with TRBD1 identical over 10 bases. The junction had 7 bases not matched to a gene; V was cut back by 5 bases and J by 7 bases. The CDR3 consists of 14 residues. CDR1 is LGHNT and CDR2 is FRNRAP in the germline V gene. CDR3 residues: CASGPLGQGGTQYF. CDR3 coding DNA: TGTGCTAGTGGTCCCCTCGGACAGGGGGGGACCCAGTACTTC.

This clonotype has a handful of counts. This chain links TRBV29-1 with TRBJ2-3, with unresolved D. V lost 3 bases and J 6 bases, leaving 7 bases between the germline ends. The CDR3 sequence is 11 residues long. Germline CDR1 and CDR2: SQVTM and ANQGSEA. The CDR3 nucleotides are TGCAGCGTTGACAGGTCTGATACGCAGTATTTT. It yields the protein CSVDRSDTQYF.

This sequence joins TRBV20-1 and TRBJ1-2; D unclear. V was pared by 3 bases and J by 4 bases, with 18 bases between. CDR3 length: 15 residues. Germline V gene lookup returns CDR1 DFQATT and CDR2 SNEGSKA (reference sequence). CDR3 loop: CSASNLGVRGYGYTF. The CDR3, as DNA: TGCAGTGCTAGCAATCTCGGGGTACGAGGCTATGGCTACACCTTC.

V and J are TRBV6-5 and TRBJ1-2, with D possibly matching TRBD1 (5 bases). This CDR3 spans 15 amino acids. With 2 bases removed from V and 3 bases from J, the gap between germline ends came to 13 bases. Germline V CDR1 and CDR2: MNHEY, SVGAGI. CDR3 sequence (DNA): TGTGCCAGCAGTTACGCGGGTGGGACGCACTATGGCTACACCTTC. Translation: CASSYAGGTHYGYTF.

In this sample, this clonotype turned up once. CDR3 bases: TGTGCCAGTAGGCCCCGTGGAAGCACAACTAATGAAAAACTGTTTTTT. Its translation is CASRPRGSTTNEKLFF. The genes are TRBV19 and TRBJ1-4; D is ambiguous. This CDR3 comprises 16 residues. V was cut by 6 bases and J by 0 bases, with 14 bases left in between. Germline values: CDR1 LNHDA, CDR2 SQIVND (reference sequence).

The V and J genes are TRBV7-3 and TRBJ2-6, with D unresolved. This CDR3 contains 17 residues. Germline assignment: CDR1 SGHTA and CDR2 FQGTGA. V was shortened by 4 bases and J by 2 bases, with 15 bases between the two germline ends. CDR3 DNA sequence: TGTGCCAGCAGCTCCTCCAACTGGGCAACTGGGGCCAACGTCCTGACTTTC. Translating gives CASSSSNWATGANVLTF.

This clonotype appeared a single time. The chain links TRBV7-9 to TRBJ2-3, with D possibly TRBD2 on 5 matching bases. V gave up 3 bases and J gave up 4 bases, with 17 bases separating them. The germline CDR1 and CDR2 sequences are SEHNR and FQNEAQ (reference sequence). The CDR3 runs 16 residues. CDR3 nucleotides: TGTGCCAGCAGCTTCGGTAGTGGAGGCCTCGCAGATACGCAGTATTTT. Encoded protein: CASSFGSGGLADTQYF.

The chain couples TRBV19 to TRBJ2-1, with 7 bases that match TRBD2. CDR3 length equals 16 residues. The V gene end was trimmed by 3 bases and the J gene end by 6 bases; junction bases not matched to a gene: 11. Per germline, CDR1 LNHDA and CDR2 SQIVND (reference sequence). In nucleotides, the CDR3 is TGTGCCAGTAGTATCAGGGCGGGAGAGTCAAGCAATGAGCAGTTCTTC. Residues: CASSIRAGESSNEQFF.

This clonotype has just a few counts. The chain links TRBV28 to TRBJ2-5; 12 bases map to TRBD1. V dropped 6 bases and J dropped 5; count of bases not matched to a gene: 7. The germline V gene has CDR1 MDHEN and CDR2 SYDVKM. This CDR3 is built from 15 residues. CDR3 protein: CASRSGTGGGETQYF. CDR3 nucleotides: TGTGCCAGCAGGTCCGGGACAGGGGGCGGGGAGACCCAGTACTTC.

The chain is built from TRBV7-8 and TRBJ1-5; 7 nucleotides match TRBD1. The J segment lost 0 bases and the V segment lost 6 bases, leaving 17 bases of the junction unmatched. Per the germline V gene, CDR1 is SGHVS and CDR2 is FQNEAQ. CDR3 size: 19 residues. The CDR3 nucleotides read TGTGCCAGCAGTCACGGGGGGGACAGCGTTCGAATTAGCAATCAGCCCCAGCATTTT. Its translation: CASSHGGDSVRISNQPQHF.

The chain carries TRBV12-3 or TRBV12-4 and TRBJ2-5, with D perhaps matching TRBD2 (6 bases). V shed 8 bases and J shed 5 bases, with 6 bases lying between them. CDR3 size: 10 residues. DNA for the CDR3: TGTGCCAGCGGAGGGGAGACCCAGTACTTC. Residues: CASGGETQYF.

This clonotype has a handful of counts. The chain couples TRBV4-2 to TRBJ2-7; the D is unclear. This CDR3 is 15 amino acids long. Germline-derived CDR1 and CDR2 are LGHNA and YNFKEQ. V lost 2 bases to trimming and J lost 2 bases, with 13 bases between them. The CDR3 loop is CASSQNHDGPYEQYF. For the CDR3, the DNA is TGTGCCAGCAGCCAAAATCATGACGGACCCTACGAGCAGTACTTC.

This clonotype was found many times. An end of the junction does not agree with germline; a read error may underlie this. The chain employs TRBV7-2 and TRBJ2-7, with D maybe TRBD1 (6 bases). The germline V gene has CDR1 SGHTA and CDR2 FQGNSA. This CDR3 comprises 14 residues. CDR3 amino acids: CASSLDRSSYEQYF. In nucleotides, the CDR3 is TGTGCCAGCAGTTTAGACAGGAGCTCCTACGAGCAGTACTTC.

This chain links TRBV20-1 with TRBJ1-2, with D unresolved. The CDR3 totals 13 residues. Trimming took off 6 bases at V and 6 bases at J, with 17 bases between the two ends. CDR1 is DFQATT, CDR2 SNEGSKA, per germline (reference sequence). CDR3 amino acids: CSAVLTVNHGYTF. Here the CDR3 DNA reads TGCAGTGCCGTCCTAACAGTCAATCATGGCTACACCTTC.

This chain joins TRBV6-6 and TRBJ2-7; maybe TRBD2 (6 bases). There are 14 residues in the CDR3. Germline assignment: CDR1 MNHNY and CDR2 SVGAGI (reference sequence). V was shortened by 2 bases and J by 2 bases, with 10 bases between the two germline ends. CDR3 DNA: TGTGCCAGCAGTTACGCGGGGACCGCCTACGAGCAGTACTTC. Translated: CASSYAGTAYEQYF.

The rearrangement uses TRBV20-1 and TRBJ2-3; TRBD2 agrees at 8 bases. After removal of 6 bases from V and 5 bases from J, the junction contained 7 bases not matched to a gene. Germline V CDR1 and CDR2: DFQATT, SNEGSKA (reference sequence). The CDR3 loop spans 13 amino acids. The CDR3 here is CSAVAGTKDTQYF. Written as DNA, the CDR3 is TGCAGTGCCGTAGCGGGGACAAAAGATACGCAGTATTTT.